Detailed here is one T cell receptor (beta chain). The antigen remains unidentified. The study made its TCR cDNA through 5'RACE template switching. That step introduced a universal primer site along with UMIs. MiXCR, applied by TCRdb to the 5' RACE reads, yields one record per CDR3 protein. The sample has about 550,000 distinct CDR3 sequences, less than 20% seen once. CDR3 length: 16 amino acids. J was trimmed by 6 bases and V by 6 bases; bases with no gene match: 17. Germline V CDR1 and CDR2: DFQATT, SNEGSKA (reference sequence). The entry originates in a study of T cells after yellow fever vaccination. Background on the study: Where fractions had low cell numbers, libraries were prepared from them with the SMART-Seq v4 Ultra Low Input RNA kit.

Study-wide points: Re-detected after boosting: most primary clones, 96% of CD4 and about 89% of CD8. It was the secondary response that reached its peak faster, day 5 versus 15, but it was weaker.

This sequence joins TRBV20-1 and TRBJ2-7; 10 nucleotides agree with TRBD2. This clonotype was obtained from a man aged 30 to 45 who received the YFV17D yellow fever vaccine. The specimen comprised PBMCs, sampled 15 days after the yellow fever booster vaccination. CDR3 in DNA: TGCAGTGCGATCGGTCGGCTAGCGGGAGCTTTTCGCGAGCAGTACTTC. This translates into CSAIGRLAGAFREQYF.